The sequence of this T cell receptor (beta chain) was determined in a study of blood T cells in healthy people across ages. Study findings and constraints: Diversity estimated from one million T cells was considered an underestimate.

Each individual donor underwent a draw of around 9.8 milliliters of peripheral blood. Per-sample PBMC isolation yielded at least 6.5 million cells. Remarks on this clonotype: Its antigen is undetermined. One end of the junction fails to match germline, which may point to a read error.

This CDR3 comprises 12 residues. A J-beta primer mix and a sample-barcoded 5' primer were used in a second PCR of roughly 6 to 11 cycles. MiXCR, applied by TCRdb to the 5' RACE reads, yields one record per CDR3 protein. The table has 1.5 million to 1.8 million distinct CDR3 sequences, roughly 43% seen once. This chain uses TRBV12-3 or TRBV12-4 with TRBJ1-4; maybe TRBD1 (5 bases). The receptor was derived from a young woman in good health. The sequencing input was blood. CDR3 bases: TGTGCCAGCAGCTTCATCGGGACTAAACCGTTTTTT. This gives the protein CASSFIGTKPFF.